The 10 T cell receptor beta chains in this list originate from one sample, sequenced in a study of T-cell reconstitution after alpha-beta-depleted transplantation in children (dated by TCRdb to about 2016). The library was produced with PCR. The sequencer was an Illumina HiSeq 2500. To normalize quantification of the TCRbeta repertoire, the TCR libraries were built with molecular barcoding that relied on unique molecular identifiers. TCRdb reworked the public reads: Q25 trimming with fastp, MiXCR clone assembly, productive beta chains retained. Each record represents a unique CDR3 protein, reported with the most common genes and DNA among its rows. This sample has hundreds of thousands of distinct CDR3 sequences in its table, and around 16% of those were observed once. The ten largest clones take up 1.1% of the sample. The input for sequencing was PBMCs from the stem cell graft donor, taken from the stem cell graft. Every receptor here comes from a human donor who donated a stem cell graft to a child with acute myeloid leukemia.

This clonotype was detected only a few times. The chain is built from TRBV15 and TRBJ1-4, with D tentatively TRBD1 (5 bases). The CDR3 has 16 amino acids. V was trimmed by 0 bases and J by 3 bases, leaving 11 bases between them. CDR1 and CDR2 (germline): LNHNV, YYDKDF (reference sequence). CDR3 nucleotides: TGTGCCACCAGCAGAGATGGGGCGAAGTCTAATGAAAAACTGTTTTTT. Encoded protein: CATSRDGAKSNEKLFF.

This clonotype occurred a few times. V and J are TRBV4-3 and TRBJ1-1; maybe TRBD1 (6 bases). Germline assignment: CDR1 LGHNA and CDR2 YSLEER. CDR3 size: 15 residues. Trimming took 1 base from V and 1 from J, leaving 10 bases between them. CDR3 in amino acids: CASSQVAGANTEAFF. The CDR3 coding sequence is TGCGCCAGCAGCCAAGTGGCGGGGGCGAACACTGAAGCTTTCTTT.

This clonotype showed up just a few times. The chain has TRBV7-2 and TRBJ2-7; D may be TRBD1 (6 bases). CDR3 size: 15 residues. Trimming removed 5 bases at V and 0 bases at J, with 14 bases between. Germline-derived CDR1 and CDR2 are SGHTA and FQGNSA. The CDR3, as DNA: TGTGCCAGCAGCGCACAGGGTAAAAGCTCCTACGAGCAGTACTTC. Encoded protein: CASSAQGKSSYEQYF.

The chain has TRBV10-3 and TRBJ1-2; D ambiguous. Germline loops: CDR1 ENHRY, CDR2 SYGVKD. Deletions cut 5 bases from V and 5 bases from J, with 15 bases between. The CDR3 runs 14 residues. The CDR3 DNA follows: TGTGCCATCAGTTTCCTCTCCGGAGGGTATGGCTACACCTTC. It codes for CAISFLSGGYGYTF.

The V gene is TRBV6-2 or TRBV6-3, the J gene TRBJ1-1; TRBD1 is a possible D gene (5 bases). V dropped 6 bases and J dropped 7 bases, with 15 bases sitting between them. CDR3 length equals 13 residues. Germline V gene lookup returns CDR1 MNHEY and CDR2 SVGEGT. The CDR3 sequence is CASSQGFRDEAFF. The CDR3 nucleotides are TGTGCCAGCAGCCAGGGTTTCAGGGATGAAGCTTTCTTT.

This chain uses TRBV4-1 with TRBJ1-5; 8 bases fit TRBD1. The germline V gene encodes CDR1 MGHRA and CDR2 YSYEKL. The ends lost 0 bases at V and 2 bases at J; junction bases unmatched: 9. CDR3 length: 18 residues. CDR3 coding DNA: TGCGCCAGCAGCCAAGATCCTAGGACAGGGCTGGGCAATCAGCCCCAGCATTTT. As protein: CASSQDPRTGLGNQPQHF.

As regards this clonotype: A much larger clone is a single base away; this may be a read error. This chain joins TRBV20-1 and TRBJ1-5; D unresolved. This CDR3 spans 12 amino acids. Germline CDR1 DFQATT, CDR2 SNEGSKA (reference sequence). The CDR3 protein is CRAKVSNQPQHF. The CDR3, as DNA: TGCAGAGCTAAGGTCAGCAATCAGCCCCAGCATTTT.

The CDR3 is CASSYDRRATYGYTF. For the CDR3, the DNA is TGTGCCAGCAGCTACGACCGAAGAGCCACCTATGGCTACACCTTC. The rearrangement uses TRBV7-9 and TRBJ1-2; D ambiguous. The germline V gene has CDR1 SEHNR and CDR2 FQNEAQ (reference sequence). With 4 bases removed from V and 4 bases from J, the gap between germline ends came to 16 bases. This CDR3 contains 15 residues.

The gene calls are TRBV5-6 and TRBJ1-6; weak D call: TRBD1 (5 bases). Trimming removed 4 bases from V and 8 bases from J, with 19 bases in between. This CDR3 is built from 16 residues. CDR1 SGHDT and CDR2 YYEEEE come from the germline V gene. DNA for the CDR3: TGTGCCAGCAGCAGGGCTCGGGACGGACCTCATTCACCCCTCCACTTT. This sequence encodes CASSRARDGPHSPLHF.

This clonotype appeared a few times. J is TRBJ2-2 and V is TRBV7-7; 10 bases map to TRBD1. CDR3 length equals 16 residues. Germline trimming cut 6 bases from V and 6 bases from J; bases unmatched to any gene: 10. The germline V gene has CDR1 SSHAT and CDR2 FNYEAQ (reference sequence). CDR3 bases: TGTGCCAGCAGTCCTAGATCCGGGACAGGGGCCGGGGAGCTGTTTTTT. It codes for CASSPRSGTGAGELFF.